Listed below are T cell receptor beta chains from one sample, sequenced in a study of control samples from healthy donors and cancer patients. Clones were sequenced by immunoSEQ multiplex PCR, and TCRdb holds only the in-frame ones, with some missing. This sample carries around 110,000 clones, over 90% of them seen once, and the ten largest clones take approximately 2.5%. The sample was blood. The source of these receptors is a man aged 30 to 39 in good health. Each CDR3 is given with its conserved first and last residue. A D gene is named only where the DNA matches it firmly. Some rows mark clone size as missing; the rest say once, few, many or name a class of expanded clone.

TRBJ2-3,-,TRBV6-5,-,CASSSFTDTQYF,TGTGCCAGCAGCTCTTTCACAGATACGCAGTATTTT
TRBJ1-2,-,TRBV27,-,CASSLSLGNYGYTF,TGTGCCAGCAGTTTATCGCTGGGGAACTATGGCTACACCTTC
TRBJ2-2,once,TRBV5-1,TRBD1,CASSWQGDTGELFF,TGCGCCAGCAGCTGGCAGGGGGACACCGGGGAGCTGTTTTTT
TRBJ2-1,once,TRBV5-4,-,CASSPSPSYNEQFF,TGTGCCAGCAGCCCGAGTCCGTCCTACAATGAGCAGTTCTTC
TRBJ1-5,-,TRBV19,-,CASSLRDGFNQPQHF,TGTGCCAGTAGTCTCCGTGACGGGTTCAATCAGCCCCAGCATTTT
TRBJ2-7,-,TRBV6-1,TRBD1,CASSDPPGTGVREQYF,TGTGCCAGCAGTGATCCTCCTGGGACAGGTGTGAGGGAGCAGTACTTC
TRBJ2-2,-,TRBV27,TRBD2,CASRTSGGALNTGELFF,TGTGCCAGTAGGACTAGCGGGGGGGCCCTGAACACCGGGGAGCTGTTTTTT
TRBJ1-2,-,TRBV30,TRBD1,CAWVEGGSYGYTF,TGTGCCTGGGTTGAAGGGGGCTCCTATGGCTACACCTTC
TRBJ2-1,-,TRBV6-4,TRBD1,CASSPGDRPYNEQFF,TGTGCCAGCAGCCCCGGGGACAGACCATACAATGAGCAGTTCTTC
TRBJ2-1,once,TRBV18,TRBD2,CASSPPIRGGNEQFF,TGTGCCAGCTCACCACCCATTCGCGGGGGCAATGAGCAGTTCTTC
TRBJ1-1,-,TRBV7-9,TRBD1,CASRETGGTEAFF,TGTGCCTCCAGGGAGACAGGGGGCACTGAAGCTTTCTTT
TRBJ1-2,-,TRBV27,TRBD1,CATRAGGNYGYTF,TGTGCTACTAGGGCAGGGGGTAACTATGGCTACACCTTC
TRBJ2-5,-,TRBV5-5,TRBD2,CASSSLAGGIQETQYF,TGTGCCAGCAGCTCATTAGCGGGGGGAATCCAAGAGACCCAGTACTTC
TRBJ1-1,-,TRBV5-6,-,CASSFSGNTEAFF,TGTGCCAGCAGCTTTTCAGGGAACACTGAAGCTTTCTTT
TRBJ2-1,-,TRBV11-2,TRBD2,CASSSSGGYNEQFF,TGTGCCAGCAGCTCTAGCGGGGGGTACAATGAGCAGTTCTTC
TRBJ1-1,-,TRBV2,TRBD1,CASSEATGTDIRAFF,TGTGCCAGCAGTGAAGCAACAGGGACAGATATTCGAGCTTTCTTT
TRBJ1-5,-,TRBV10-3,-,CAISEDKGEPQHF,TGTGCCATCAGTGAAGATAAAGGCGAGCCCCAGCATTTT
TRBJ2-7,-,TRBV6-5,-,CASSYSPDPYEQYF,TGTGCCAGCAGTTACTCTCCCGACCCCTACGAGCAGTACTTC
TRBJ2-2,once,TRBV4-1,-,CASSQGQVNTGELFF,TGCGCCAGCAGCCAAGGACAGGTTAACACCGGGGAGCTGTTTTTT
TRBJ1-5,once,TRBV9,-,CASSVGAGQPQHF,TGTGCCAGCAGCGTAGGGGCGGGCCAGCCCCAGCATTTT
TRBJ1-5,-,TRBV10-3,-,CAISEGGASNQPQHF,TGTGCCATCAGTGAGGGGGGAGCCAGCAATCAGCCCCAGCATTTT
TRBJ1-1,-,TRBV6-5,-,CASSYSEGGTEAFF,TGTGCCAGCAGTTACTCGGAGGGGGGCACTGAAGCTTTCTTT
TRBJ2-5,-,TRBV18,TRBD1,CASSSRQGFQETQYF,TGTGCCAGCTCTTCAAGACAGGGCTTTCAAGAGACCCAGTACTTC
TRBJ1-2,-,TRBV2,-,CASSESGYGYTF,TGTGCCAGCAGTGAATCTGGCTATGGCTACACCTTC
TRBJ2-5,-,TRBV19,-,CASSIGNLGDQYF,TGTGCCAGTAGTATAGGGAACCTCGGGGACCAGTACTTC
TRBJ1-1,-,TRBV6-5,-,CASSSRGEAEAFF,TGTGCCAGCAGCTCGAGAGGTGAGGCTGAAGCTTTCTTT
TRBJ2-3,-,TRBV5-1,-,CASSLGSGGRTDTQYF,TGCGCCAGCAGCTTGGGGTCAGGGGGGCGCACAGATACGCAGTATTTT
TRBJ1-5,-,TRBV4-1,-,CASSHSGTANQPQHF,TGCGCCAGCAGCCATTCCGGGACTGCCAATCAGCCCCAGCATTTT
TRBJ1-5,-,TRBV5-5,TRBD1,CASSATGLGNQPQHF,TGTGCCAGCAGCGCGACAGGGTTAGGCAATCAGCCCCAGCATTTT
TRBJ1-2,once,TRBV28,TRBD1,CASWTGGASAHTF,TGTGCCAGTTGGACAGGGGGCGCTTCTGCACACACCTTC
TRBJ2-5,-,TRBV18,-,CASSGSRLETQYF,TGTGCCAGCTCAGGGAGTCGTTTGGAGACCCAGTACTTC
TRBJ2-7,-,TRBV7-9,-,CASKKDGTYEQYF,TGTGCCAGCAAAAAAGACGGGACCTACGAGCAGTACTTC
TRBJ2-3,once,TRBV6-6,TRBD1,CASSPRTGFGSDTQYF,TGTGCCAGCAGTCCTAGGACAGGTTTCGGGTCAGATACGCAGTATTTT
TRBJ2-7,-,TRBV2,-,CASSVSATYEQYF,TGTGCCAGCAGTGTGTCTGCAACCTACGAGCAGTACTTC
TRBJ1-1,-,TRBV10-3,-,CAISESGSGYTEAFF,TGTGCCATCAGTGAGTCGGGCAGCGGGTACACTGAAGCTTTCTTT
TRBJ1-2,-,TRBV2,-,CASSERQVYGYTF,TGTGCCAGCAGTGAACGACAAGTCTATGGCTACACCTTC
TRBJ1-6,once,TRBV5-6,-,CASMVSDTRLAYSPLHF,TGTGCCAGCATGGTCTCGGACACGCGCCTAGCCTATTCACCCCTCCACTTT
TRBJ1-1,-,TRBV18,-,CASSQRWTAYTEAFF,TGTGCCAGCTCACAACGATGGACAGCGTACACTGAAGCTTTCTTT
TRBJ1-1,-,TRBV6-5,TRBD1,CASSYSGTGNTEAFF,TGTGCCAGCAGTTACTCTGGGACAGGGAACACTGAAGCTTTCTTT